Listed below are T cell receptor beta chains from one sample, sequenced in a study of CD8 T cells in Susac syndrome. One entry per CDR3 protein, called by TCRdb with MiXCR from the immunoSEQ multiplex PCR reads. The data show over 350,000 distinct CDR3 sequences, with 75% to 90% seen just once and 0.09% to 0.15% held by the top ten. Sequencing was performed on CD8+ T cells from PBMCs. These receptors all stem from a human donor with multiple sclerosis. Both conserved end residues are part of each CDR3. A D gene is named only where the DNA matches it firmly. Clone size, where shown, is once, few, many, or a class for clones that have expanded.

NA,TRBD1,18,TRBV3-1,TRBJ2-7,TGTGCCAGCAGCCATTCGAAGGGGGACAGCAGTTTACACTACGAGCAGTACTTC,CASSHSKGDSSLHYEQYF
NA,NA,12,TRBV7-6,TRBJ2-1,TGTGCCAGCAGCTTAGCGTGGAATGAGCAGTTCTTC,CASSLAWNEQFF
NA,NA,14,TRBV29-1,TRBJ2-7,TGCAGCGTTGAAGGAGCCGGACTTAACTACGAGCAGTACTTC,CSVEGAGLNYEQYF
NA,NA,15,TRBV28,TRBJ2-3,TGTGCCAGCGGATCGGACAGCTCTTCCACAGATACGCAGTATTTT,CASGSDSSSTDTQYF
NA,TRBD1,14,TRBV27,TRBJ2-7,TGTGCCAGCAGTTTAGCCCCAGGGGGCTACGGGCAGTACTTC,CASSLAPGGYGQYF
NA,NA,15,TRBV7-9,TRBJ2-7,TGTGCCAGCAGCTTAGGGCCGCAGGGCCTCGGCGAGCAGTACTTC,CASSLGPQGLGEQYF
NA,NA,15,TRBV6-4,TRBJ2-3,TGTGCCAGCAGTGACGAGGCGGGGAGCACAGATACGCAGTATTTT,CASSDEAGSTDTQYF
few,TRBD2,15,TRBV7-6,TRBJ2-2,TGTGCCAGCAGCCAGGGACTAGCCGAAACCGGGGAGCTGTTTTTT,CASSQGLAETGELFF
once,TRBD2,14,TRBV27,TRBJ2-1,TGTGCCAGCAGTTTAGTGGGACTAGCGTCGGAGCAGTTCTTC,CASSLVGLASEQFF
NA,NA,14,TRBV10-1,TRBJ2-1,TGCGCCAGCAGTGATGAGGGAGAAATACGTGAGCAGTTCTTC,CASSDEGEIREQFF
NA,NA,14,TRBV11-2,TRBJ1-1,TGTGCCAGCAGCTGGTACAGGGAGCCCACTGAAGCTTTCTTT,CASSWYREPTEAFF
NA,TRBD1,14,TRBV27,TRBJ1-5,TGTGCCAGCAAGGGGGCAGGGAGCAATCAGCCCCAGCATTTT,CASKGAGSNQPQHF
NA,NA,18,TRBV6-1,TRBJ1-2,TGTGCCAGCAGGAAGCAATGGACGGCAGGGGTGGGGGACTATGGCTACACCTTC,CASRKQWTAGVGDYGYTF
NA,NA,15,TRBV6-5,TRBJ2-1,TGTGCCAGCAGTTACTTAGGTCAGGAACGGAATGAGCAGTTCTTC,CASSYLGQERNEQFF
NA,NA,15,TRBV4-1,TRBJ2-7,TGCGCCAGCAGCCATGGGCACCCGAGCTCCTACGAGCAGTACTTC,CASSHGHPSSYEQYF
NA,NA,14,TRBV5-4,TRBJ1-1,TGTGCCAGCAGCTTGCCCACAGAGAACACTGAAGCTTTCTTT,CASSLPTENTEAFF
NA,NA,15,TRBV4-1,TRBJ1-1,TGCGCCAGCAGCCAACTCCAGGCTGAGGACACTGAAGCTTTCTTT,CASSQLQAEDTEAFF
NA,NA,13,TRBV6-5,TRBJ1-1,TGTGCCAGCAGTTACTCCCGCCAGGACTCAGCTTCCTTT,CASSYSRQDSASF
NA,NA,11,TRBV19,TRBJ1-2,TGTGCCAGTAGTATACAGGATGGCTACACCTTC,CASSIQDGYTF
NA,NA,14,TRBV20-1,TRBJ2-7,TGCAGTGCTAACGGGGGATCTGTTTACTACGAGCAGTACTTC,CSANGGSVYYEQYF
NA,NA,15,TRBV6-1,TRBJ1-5,TGTGCCAGCAGTGAAAGTCCGGGGAGCAATCAGCCCCAGCATTTT,CASSESPGSNQPQHF
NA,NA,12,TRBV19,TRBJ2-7,TGTGCCAGTACCAACCGTAGGTACGAGCAGTACTTC,CASTNRRYEQYF
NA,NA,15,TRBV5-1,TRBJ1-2,TGCGCCAGCAGCTTGTTAGGGTGCTGCGTCTATGGCTACACCTTC,CASSLLGCCVYGYTF
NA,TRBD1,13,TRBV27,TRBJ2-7,TGTGCCAGCAGTTTATCACCAGGGGGCGAGCAGTACTTC,CASSLSPGGEQYF
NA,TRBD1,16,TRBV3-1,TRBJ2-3,TGTGCCAGCAGCCAAGACTTGGCAGGGGGCCTGGATACGCAGTATTTT,CASSQDLAGGLDTQYF
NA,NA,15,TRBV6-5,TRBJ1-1,TGTGCCAGCACCAAGGGCAAGGAGGGTCGGCCTGAAGCTTTCTTT,CASTKGKEGRPEAFF
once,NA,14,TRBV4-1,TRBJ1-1,TGCGCCAGCAGCCATCAAACAGCCGGGCCTGAAGCTTTCTTT,CASSHQTAGPEAFF
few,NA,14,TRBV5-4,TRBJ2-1,TGTGCCAGCAGCTTGGACCTCATCGCCGATGAGCAGTTCTTC,CASSLDLIADEQFF
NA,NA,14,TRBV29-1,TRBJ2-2,TGCAGCGTCCCCCGGACCAGTAACACCGGGGAGCTGTTTTTT,CSVPRTSNTGELFF
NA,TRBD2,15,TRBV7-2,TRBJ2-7,TGTGCCAGCAGCTCCATAGCGGGGGGGGCCTACGAGCAGTACTTC,CASSSIAGGAYEQYF
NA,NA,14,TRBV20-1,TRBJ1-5,TGCAGTGCTAGGCCCCGGGCAGCCGGTCAGCCCCAGCATTTT,CSARPRAAGQPQHF
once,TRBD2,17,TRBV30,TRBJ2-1,TGTGCCTGGGGCGGGACTAGCGGGGAAAGCTCCTACAATGAGCAGTTCTTC,CAWGGTSGESSYNEQFF
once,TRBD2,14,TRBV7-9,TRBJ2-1,TGTGCCGCCGGACGGACTAGCGGGGAAGAAGAGCAGTTCTTC,CAAGRTSGEEEQFF
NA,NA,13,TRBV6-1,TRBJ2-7,TGTGCCAGCAGTGAAGCCGTCCCCTACGAGCAGTACTTC,CASSEAVPYEQYF
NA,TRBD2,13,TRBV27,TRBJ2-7,TGTGCCAGCTGGGGACTAGCGGGGTACGAGCAGTACTTC,CASWGLAGYEQYF
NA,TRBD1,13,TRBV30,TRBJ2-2,TGTGCCTTGGGGACAGGGGAGGCCGGGGAGCTGTTTTTT,CALGTGEAGELFF
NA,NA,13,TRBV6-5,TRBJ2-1,TGTGCCAGCAGTTACGGGGGGTGGGGTGAGCAGTTCTTC,CASSYGGWGEQFF
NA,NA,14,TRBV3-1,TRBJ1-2,TGTGCCAGCAGCCCGGGGGACTCTAACTATGGCTACACCTTC,CASSPGDSNYGYTF
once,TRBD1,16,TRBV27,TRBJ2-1,TGTGCCAGCAGTTTATTGGACAGGGCACCCTACAATGAGCAGTTCTTC,CASSLLDRAPYNEQFF
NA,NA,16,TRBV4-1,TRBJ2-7,TGCGCCAGCAGCCAAGACTCCTTAGGGGCAGGCTACGAGCAGTACTTC,CASSQDSLGAGYEQYF
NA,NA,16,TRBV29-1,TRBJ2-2,TGCAGCGTCCTTACTTCGTCGGCGGGGAACACCGGGGAGCTGTTTTTT,CSVLTSSAGNTGELFF
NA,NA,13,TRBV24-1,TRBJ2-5,TGTGCCACCAGTGATGGGGGGACGGATACCCAGTACTTC,CATSDGGTDTQYF
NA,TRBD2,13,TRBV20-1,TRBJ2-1,TGCAGTGCTGCGGTGGGAGGGCATAGTGAGCAGTTCTTC,CSAAVGGHSEQFF
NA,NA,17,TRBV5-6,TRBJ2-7,TGTGCCAGCAGCTTGTTCGACACTTCGACCGTTTCCTACGAGCAGTACTTC,CASSLFDTSTVSYEQYF
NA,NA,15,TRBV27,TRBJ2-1,TGTGCCAGCAGCAACCCCGGGACGCTTTACAATGAGCAGTTCTTC,CASSNPGTLYNEQFF
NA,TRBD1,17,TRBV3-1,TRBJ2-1,TGTGCCAGCAGCCAAGATTTTGGGACAGGGGTCTACAATGAGCAGTTCTTC,CASSQDFGTGVYNEQFF
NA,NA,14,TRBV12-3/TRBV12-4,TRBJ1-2,TGTGCCAGCAGTCAGAGAGACGAAATAAGGGGCTACACCTTC,CASSQRDEIRGYTF
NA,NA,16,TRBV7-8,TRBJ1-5,TGTGCCAGCAGCCGAACTGGGGAGATCGATAGAGAGGGACAACATTTT,CASSRTGEIDREGQHF
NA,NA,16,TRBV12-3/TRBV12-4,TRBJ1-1,TGTGCCAGCAGTTTTTCCCTCCACAGGGCTAACACTGAAGCTTTCTTT,CASSFSLHRANTEAFF
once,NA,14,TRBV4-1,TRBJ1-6,TGCGCCAGCAGCCAAACCCTCGTCCGCCCGGCCCTCCACTTT,CASSQTLVRPALHF
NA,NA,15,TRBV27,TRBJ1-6,TGTGCCAGCACATTCCTCCGGGACCCTAATTCACCCCTCCACTTT,CASTFLRDPNSPLHF
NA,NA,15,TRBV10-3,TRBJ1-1,TGTGCCATCAGTGCAGCCGGGACCACAAACACTGAAGCTTTCTTT,CAISAAGTTNTEAFF
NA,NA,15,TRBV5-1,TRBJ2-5,TGCGCCAGCAACCCTTGGGACGGAGAGAGAGAGACCCAGTACTTC,CASNPWDGERETQYF
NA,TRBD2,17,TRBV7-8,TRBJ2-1,TGTGCCAGCAGCTTAGCCACTAGCGGGAGTAGGTACAATGAGCAGTTCTTC,CASSLATSGSRYNEQFF
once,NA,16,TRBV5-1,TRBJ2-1,TGCGCCAGCAGCTTTACCAGACAGAACCCGCACAATGAGCAGTTCTTC,CASSFTRQNPHNEQFF
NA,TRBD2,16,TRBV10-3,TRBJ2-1,TGTGCCATCAGTGAGTCGACTAGCGGGGGGAGTGGTGAGCAGTTCTTC,CAISESTSGGSGEQFF
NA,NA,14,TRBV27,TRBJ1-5,TGTGCCAGCAGCCAAGGGACTCGCGGAGAGCCCCAGCATTTT,CASSQGTRGEPQHF
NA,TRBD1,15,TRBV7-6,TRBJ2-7,TGTGCCAGCAGCCAGGGAGGGGACAGGGGGGACGAGCAGTACTTC,CASSQGGDRGDEQYF
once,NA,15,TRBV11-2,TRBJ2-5,TGTGCCAGCGCCGCCGGGCGGGGAGGCCAAGAGACCCAGTACTTC,CASAAGRGGQETQYF